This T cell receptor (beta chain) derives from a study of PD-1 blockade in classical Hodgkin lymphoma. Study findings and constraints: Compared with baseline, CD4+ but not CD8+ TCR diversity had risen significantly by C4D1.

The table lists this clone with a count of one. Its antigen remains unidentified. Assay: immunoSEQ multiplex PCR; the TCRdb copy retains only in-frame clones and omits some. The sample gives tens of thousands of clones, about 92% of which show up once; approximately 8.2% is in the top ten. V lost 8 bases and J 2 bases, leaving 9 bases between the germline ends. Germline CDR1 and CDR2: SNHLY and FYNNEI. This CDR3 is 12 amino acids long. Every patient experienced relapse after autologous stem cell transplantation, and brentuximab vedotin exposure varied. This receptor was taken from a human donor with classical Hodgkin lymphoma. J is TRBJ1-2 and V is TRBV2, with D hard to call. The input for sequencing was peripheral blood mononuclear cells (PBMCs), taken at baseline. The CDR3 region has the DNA TGTGCCAGCGAAGCGGGGAACTATGGCTACACCTTC. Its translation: CASEAGNYGYTF.